These T cell receptor beta chains were read from a single sample in a study of shared clonotypes between healthy human individuals. Using immunoSEQ multiplex PCR, the repertoire was profiled, and TCRdb retains in-frame clones only, with some absent. The repertoire consists of about 1.5 million clones, with about 98% occurring once and the leading ten covering 0.4% to 0.55%. Sequenced material: naive CD4+ T cells sorted from blood. These receptors all stem from a man aged 25 to 40 in good health. Both conserved end residues are part of each CDR3. A D gene is named only where the DNA matches it firmly. Not every row has a clone size; where given, it reads once, few, many or a size class.

d_gene: TRBD1; abundance: -; j_gene: TRBJ2-7; v_gene: TRBV19; CDR3nt: TGTGCCAGTAGTAACGACAGGGGGCTGGAGTACTTC; CDR3aa: CASSNDRGLEYF
d_gene: -; abundance: -; j_gene: TRBJ2-7; v_gene: TRBV5-6; CDR3nt: TGTGCCAGCAGCTTGGAGAGGAGATACGAGCAGTACTTC; CDR3aa: CASSLERRYEQYF
d_gene: TRBD1; abundance: once; j_gene: TRBJ1-6; v_gene: TRBV30; CDR3nt: TGTGCCTGGAATACAGGGGGCGGGAATTCACCCCTCCACTTT; CDR3aa: CAWNTGGGNSPLHF
d_gene: TRBD2; abundance: -; j_gene: TRBJ2-1; v_gene: TRBV29-1; CDR3nt: TGCAGCGGAAGCGGGACCTACAATGAGCAGTTCTTC; CDR3aa: CSGSGTYNEQFF
d_gene: TRBD2; abundance: -; j_gene: TRBJ2-7; v_gene: TRBV7-2; CDR3nt: TGTGCCAGCAGCTTAGAACTAGCGGGGGCCTTGAGGTACGAGCAGTACTTC; CDR3aa: CASSLELAGALRYEQYF
d_gene: TRBD2; abundance: -; j_gene: TRBJ2-1; v_gene: TRBV11-2; CDR3nt: TGTGCCAGCAGCACATTAGCGGGAGGTTACAATGAGCAGTTCTTC; CDR3aa: CASSTLAGGYNEQFF
d_gene: -; abundance: -; j_gene: TRBJ2-1; v_gene: TRBV5-4; CDR3nt: TGTGCCAGCAGTTTGGGGTACTCTGAGCAGTTCTTC; CDR3aa: CASSLGYSEQFF
d_gene: TRBD2; abundance: -; j_gene: TRBJ2-3; v_gene: TRBV7-3; CDR3nt: TGTGCCAGCAGCTTAGGGGGAGGGCCTACAGATACGCAGTATTTT; CDR3aa: CASSLGGGPTDTQYF
d_gene: -; abundance: -; j_gene: TRBJ1-3; v_gene: TRBV5-6; CDR3nt: TGTGCCAGCAGCTTGGGGCCGAGCTCTGGAAACACCATATATTTT; CDR3aa: CASSLGPSSGNTIYF
d_gene: TRBD1; abundance: once; j_gene: TRBJ2-7; v_gene: TRBV25-1; CDR3nt: TGTGCCAGGAGGGACAGAGATGCATACGAGCAGTACTTC; CDR3aa: CARRDRDAYEQYF
d_gene: -; abundance: -; j_gene: TRBJ2-7; v_gene: TRBV5-1; CDR3nt: TGCGCCAGCAGCTTGAGGCCTAGCGCTCGTGAGCAGTACTTC; CDR3aa: CASSLRPSAREQYF
d_gene: -; abundance: -; j_gene: TRBJ1-3; v_gene: TRBV29-1; CDR3nt: TGCAGCGTCCGGGGGGACACCATATATTTT; CDR3aa: CSVRGDTIYF
d_gene: TRBD2; abundance: -; j_gene: TRBJ2-2; v_gene: TRBV19; CDR3nt: TGTGCCACCCGTTTAGCGGGAGACACCGGGGAGCTGTTTTTT; CDR3aa: CATRLAGDTGELFF
d_gene: -; abundance: -; j_gene: TRBJ2-7; v_gene: TRBV5-4; CDR3nt: TGTGCCAGCAGCTTGGCCGGGTTCATTTACGGGCAGTACTTC; CDR3aa: CASSLAGFIYGQYF
d_gene: -; abundance: -; j_gene: TRBJ2-1; v_gene: TRBV6-1; CDR3nt: TGTGCCAGCAGTGAAGTGGCCCGGTACTTTTATTACAATGAGCAGTTCTTC; CDR3aa: CASSEVARYFYYNEQFF
d_gene: TRBD1; abundance: -; j_gene: TRBJ2-1; v_gene: TRBV29-1; CDR3nt: TGCAGCGTCCTGGACAGGGAAAGCTTCTTC; CDR3aa: CSVLDRESFF
d_gene: TRBD2; abundance: -; j_gene: TRBJ2-2; v_gene: TRBV7-9; CDR3nt: TGTGCCAGCAGCTTAGAATGGACTAGCGGGAGGAGGAACACCGGGGAGCTGTTTTTT; CDR3aa: CASSLEWTSGRRNTGELFF
d_gene: -; abundance: -; j_gene: TRBJ1-2; v_gene: TRBV15; CDR3nt: TGTGCCACCAGCAGAGACCGTTCAAGAATCTATGGCTACACCTTC; CDR3aa: CATSRDRSRIYGYTF
d_gene: -; abundance: -; j_gene: TRBJ2-3; v_gene: TRBV27; CDR3nt: TGTGCCAGCAGCCCCTTTGCGGGACTCGGCGCAGATACGCAGTATTTT; CDR3aa: CASSPFAGLGADTQYF
d_gene: -; abundance: -; j_gene: TRBJ2-3; v_gene: TRBV27; CDR3nt: TGTGCCAGCAGTTTAGACGCAGGGCGGACCATTTCTAGCACAGATACGCAGTATTTT; CDR3aa: CASSLDAGRTISSTDTQYF
d_gene: TRBD2; abundance: -; j_gene: TRBJ2-2; v_gene: TRBV5-4; CDR3nt: TGTGCCAGCAGCACTAGCGGGAGTAAGGTCCGAAACACCGGGGAGCTGTTTTTT; CDR3aa: CASSTSGSKVRNTGELFF
d_gene: TRBD1; abundance: -; j_gene: TRBJ1-1; v_gene: TRBV7-9; CDR3nt: TGTGCCAGCAGCTTAACGGGCCAGGGGGAGTCTGAAGCTTTCTTT; CDR3aa: CASSLTGQGESEAFF
d_gene: TRBD1; abundance: -; j_gene: TRBJ2-7; v_gene: TRBV18; CDR3nt: TGTGCCAGCTCACCTCCGGGACAGGGTAGAAGCTCCTACGAGCAGTACTTC; CDR3aa: CASSPPGQGRSSYEQYF
d_gene: -; abundance: -; j_gene: TRBJ1-5; v_gene: TRBV28; CDR3nt: TGTGCCAGCAGTTCATCGGGGGCTATCGGCAATCAGCCCCAGCATTTT; CDR3aa: CASSSSGAIGNQPQHF
d_gene: -; abundance: -; j_gene: TRBJ2-5; v_gene: TRBV10-1; CDR3nt: TGCGCCAGCAGTGTTACCAGATCCCAAGAGACCCAGTACTTC; CDR3aa: CASSVTRSQETQYF
d_gene: -; abundance: -; j_gene: TRBJ1-4; v_gene: TRBV9; CDR3nt: TGTGCCAGCAGCGTACAGGCAGGGCGGAATGAAAAACTGTTTTTT; CDR3aa: CASSVQAGRNEKLFF
d_gene: TRBD1; abundance: -; j_gene: TRBJ2-7; v_gene: TRBV9; CDR3nt: TGTGCCAGCAGCGTAGCCGGGACAGGGGACGTCCACGAGCAGTACTTC; CDR3aa: CASSVAGTGDVHEQYF
d_gene: TRBD1; abundance: -; j_gene: TRBJ2-3; v_gene: TRBV2; CDR3nt: TGTGCCAGCAGTGTCGAGACAGGGGGAGATACGCAGTATTTT; CDR3aa: CASSVETGGDTQYF
d_gene: TRBD1; abundance: -; j_gene: TRBJ1-5; v_gene: TRBV28; CDR3nt: TGTGCCAGCAGTCTACAGGGGGCTGGAAATCAGCCCCAGCATTTT; CDR3aa: CASSLQGAGNQPQHF
d_gene: TRBD1; abundance: -; j_gene: TRBJ2-7; v_gene: TRBV7-2; CDR3nt: TGTGCCAGCAGCGCTCTGACAGGGGCCTCCTACGAGCAGTACTTC; CDR3aa: CASSALTGASYEQYF
d_gene: TRBD1; abundance: -; j_gene: TRBJ2-2; v_gene: TRBV7-9; CDR3nt: TGTGCCAGCAGCTTAGGACAGGGGGCCACCGGGGAGCTGTTTTTT; CDR3aa: CASSLGQGATGELFF
d_gene: TRBD1; abundance: -; j_gene: TRBJ2-1; v_gene: TRBV5-1; CDR3nt: TGCGCCAGCAGCGTGGACAGGGGCCACAATGAGCAGTTCTTC; CDR3aa: CASSVDRGHNEQFF
d_gene: TRBD1; abundance: -; j_gene: TRBJ1-4; v_gene: TRBV15; CDR3nt: TGTGCCACCAGCAGACCAGGGACAGCTTCCCACGGAAAACTGTTTTTT; CDR3aa: CATSRPGTASHGKLFF
d_gene: -; abundance: once; j_gene: TRBJ2-7; v_gene: TRBV18; CDR3nt: TGTGCCAGCTCACAGCCGTGGAGGGTTCTCTACGAGCAGTACTTC; CDR3aa: CASSQPWRVLYEQYF
d_gene: TRBD1; abundance: -; j_gene: TRBJ2-4; v_gene: TRBV18; CDR3nt: TGTGCCAGCTCACCAGCGACAGGGGCTAGCATTCAGTACTTC; CDR3aa: CASSPATGASIQYF
d_gene: -; abundance: once; j_gene: TRBJ2-7; v_gene: TRBV4-3; CDR3nt: TGCGCCAGCAGTGTAAGTCCGGAGACCTCCTACGAGCAGTACTTC; CDR3aa: CASSVSPETSYEQYF
d_gene: -; abundance: -; j_gene: TRBJ2-5; v_gene: TRBV5-8; CDR3nt: TGTGCCAGCATCAGGGCTTGGGAGACCCAGTACTTC; CDR3aa: CASIRAWETQYF
d_gene: -; abundance: -; j_gene: TRBJ1-2; v_gene: TRBV28; CDR3nt: TGTGCCAGCAGTCCCACTTGGAGAGATGGCTACACCTTC; CDR3aa: CASSPTWRDGYTF
d_gene: -; abundance: -; j_gene: TRBJ2-3; v_gene: TRBV5-1; CDR3nt: TGCGCCAGCAGTTCCGGACCGTGGGCAGATACGCAGTATTTT; CDR3aa: CASSSGPWADTQYF
d_gene: TRBD1; abundance: -; j_gene: TRBJ2-7; v_gene: TRBV4-3; CDR3nt: TGCGCCAGCAGCCAAGATCGGGGGACAGGCGGCTACGAGCAGTACTTC; CDR3aa: CASSQDRGTGGYEQYF
d_gene: TRBD1; abundance: -; j_gene: TRBJ1-1; v_gene: TRBV6-5; CDR3nt: TGTGCCAGCAGCCAGGGACAGGGGAACACTGAAGCTTTCTTT; CDR3aa: CASSQGQGNTEAFF
d_gene: -; abundance: -; j_gene: TRBJ2-7; v_gene: TRBV9; CDR3nt: TGTGCCAGCAGCGCGCGGACAGATCCCTACGAGCAGTACTTC; CDR3aa: CASSARTDPYEQYF
d_gene: -; abundance: -; j_gene: TRBJ2-7; v_gene: TRBV6-5; CDR3nt: TGTGCCAGCAGTTACTCGGGGTATCCTTCCTACGAGCAGTACTTC; CDR3aa: CASSYSGYPSYEQYF
d_gene: TRBD2; abundance: -; j_gene: TRBJ2-5; v_gene: TRBV15; CDR3nt: TGTGCCACCAGCCAATTTCGATGGGGGACTAGCGGGACCGGATCCCAGGAGACCCAGTACTTC; CDR3aa: CATSQFRWGTSGTGSQETQYF
d_gene: -; abundance: -; j_gene: TRBJ2-1; v_gene: TRBV7-3; CDR3nt: TGTGCCAGCAGCTTATCGCTAGCGTACAATGAGCAGTTCTTC; CDR3aa: CASSLSLAYNEQFF
d_gene: -; abundance: -; j_gene: TRBJ2-3; v_gene: TRBV18; CDR3nt: TGTGCCAGCTCACCTATCCCCACTAGTACAAGCACAGATACGCAGTATTTT; CDR3aa: CASSPIPTSTSTDTQYF
d_gene: -; abundance: -; j_gene: TRBJ2-7; v_gene: TRBV19; CDR3nt: TGTGCCAGTAGCCTACAGGGCGTTAGCACCTACGAGCAGTACTTC; CDR3aa: CASSLQGVSTYEQYF
d_gene: -; abundance: -; j_gene: TRBJ2-6; v_gene: TRBV9; CDR3nt: TGTGCCAGCAGCACTCGGACCCTGGACCCTGGGGCCAACGTCCTGACTTTC; CDR3aa: CASSTRTLDPGANVLTF
d_gene: -; abundance: -; j_gene: TRBJ2-2; v_gene: TRBV28; CDR3nt: TGTGCCAGCAGTCCCACTTTCGGGGGTTCTTCCGGGGAGCTGTTTTTT; CDR3aa: CASSPTFGGSSGELFF
d_gene: -; abundance: -; j_gene: TRBJ1-5; v_gene: TRBV7-9; CDR3nt: TGTGCCAGCAGCTTAGATTTTGGAGTCAATCAGCCCCAGCATTTT; CDR3aa: CASSLDFGVNQPQHF
d_gene: TRBD1; abundance: -; j_gene: TRBJ2-3; v_gene: TRBV30; CDR3nt: TGTGCCTGGTCGACAGGGGCGACCACAGATACGCAGTATTTT; CDR3aa: CAWSTGATTDTQYF
d_gene: TRBD2; abundance: once; j_gene: TRBJ2-7; v_gene: TRBV5-6; CDR3nt: TGTGCCAGCAGCCAATATGGGGCTAGCGGGAGAATGGGCGACGAGCAGTACTTC; CDR3aa: CASSQYGASGRMGDEQYF
d_gene: -; abundance: -; j_gene: TRBJ1-3; v_gene: TRBV5-1; CDR3nt: TGCGCCAGCAGCTTGGACGTTACAGGAAACACCATATATTTT; CDR3aa: CASSLDVTGNTIYF
d_gene: TRBD1; abundance: -; j_gene: TRBJ1-2; v_gene: TRBV5-1; CDR3nt: TGCGCCAGCAGCGGTAGGTCGCCGGGACAGGGAAAAGGGGGCTACACCTTC; CDR3aa: CASSGRSPGQGKGGYTF